Sequencing of this TCR beta chain was carried out in a study of blood T cell repertoires in COVID-19. Looking at the study overall: Collection of acute and convalescent COVID-19 samples took place in the United States, Italy and Spain.

Between the trimmed V and J ends, which lost 1 base and 5 bases, there was a span of 17 bases. Germline V gene lookup returns CDR1 LNHDA and CDR2 SQIVND (reference sequence). This CDR3 contains 17 residues. Original handling: Quantification of nucleated cells was approximated via reference gene primer amplification. TCRdb's copy holds only in-frame clones and misses some; the assay was immunoSEQ multiplex PCR. That table supplies the V and J calls and clone size; D and trimming were determined from the DNA. The sample consists of about 490,000 clones, approximately 85% of them appearing once. The chain couples TRBV19 to TRBJ2-2, with D perhaps TRBD2 (6 bases). This TCR derives from a human donor in a cohort sampled during active COVID-19. Sequenced material: peripheral blood. The CDR3 nucleotides are TGTGCCAGTAGTATAGCGGGGGTTTCGGTCCGTACCGGGGAGCTGTTTTTT. Its protein is CASSIAGVSVRTGELFF.